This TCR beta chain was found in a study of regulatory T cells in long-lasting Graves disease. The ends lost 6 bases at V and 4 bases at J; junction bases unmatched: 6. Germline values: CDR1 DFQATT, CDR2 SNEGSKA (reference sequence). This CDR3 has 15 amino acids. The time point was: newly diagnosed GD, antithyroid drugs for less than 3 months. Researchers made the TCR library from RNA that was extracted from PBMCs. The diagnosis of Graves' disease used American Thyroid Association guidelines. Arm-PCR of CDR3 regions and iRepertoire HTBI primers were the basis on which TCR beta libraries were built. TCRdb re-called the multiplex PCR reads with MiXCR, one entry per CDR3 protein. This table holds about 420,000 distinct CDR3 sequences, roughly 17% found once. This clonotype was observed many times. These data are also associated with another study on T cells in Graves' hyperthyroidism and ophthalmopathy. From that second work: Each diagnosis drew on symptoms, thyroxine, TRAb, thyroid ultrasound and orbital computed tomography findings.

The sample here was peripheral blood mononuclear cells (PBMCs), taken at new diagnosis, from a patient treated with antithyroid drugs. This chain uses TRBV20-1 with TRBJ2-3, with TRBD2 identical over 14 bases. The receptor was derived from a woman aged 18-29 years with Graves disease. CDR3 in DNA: TGCAGTGCCCGACTAGCGGGAGGGTCCGCAGATACGCAGTATTTT. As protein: CSARLAGGSADTQYF.